The sequence of this T cell receptor beta chain was determined in a study of T cell changes during pregnancy in multiple sclerosis. The CDR3 extends over 16 amino acids. With 0 bases clipped from V and 6 bases from J, the junction kept 8 bases outside the gene matches. CDR1 is SGHDT, CDR2 YYEEEE, per germline. The assay was immunoSEQ multiplex PCR, and TCRdb's table has in-frame clones only and misses some. The sample has about 51,000 clones, 93% seen once; the top ten hold around 1.9%. Sequencing used peripheral blood, obtained in the second trimester of pregnancy. The chain has TRBV5-6 and TRBJ1-2, with TRBD1 matching 10 bases. The receptor was isolated from a female donor with multiple sclerosis, enrolled in a pregnancy study. The CDR3 reads CASSLVGTGEVDGYTF. In DNA, the CDR3 is TGTGCCAGCAGCTTGGTAGGGACAGGGGAAGTGGATGGCTACACCTTC.